This T cell receptor beta chain was documented in a study of CD8 T cells in ankylosing spondylitis (dated by TCRdb to the late 2010s). About the investigation overall: The study set out to find disease-linked TCR variants by profiling T cell receptor beta repertoires in ankylosing spondylitis patients and healthy donors. The full study cohort comprised 25 ankylosing spondylitis patients and roughly 110 healthy donors. Samples of peripheral blood were taken, and for ankylosing spondylitis patients, synovial fluid was collected as well.

TCRdb shows the sequencer as Illumina HiSeq 2500. Quantitative 5'-RACE with molecular barcodes was used to prepare TCR beta libraries. On the authors' methods: Disease-linked TCR variants were identified with a new computational method built on a probabilistic model of VDJ rearrangement. Using fastp trimming at Q25 and MiXCR clonotype assembly, TCRdb reanalyzed the public sequencing data and kept in-frame beta chains. Each entry is one CDR3 protein sequence, shown with its most common DNA and genes. Here the V and J calls rest on TCRdb's processing, not on the authors' analysis. In this sample the table shows roughly 490,000 distinct CDR3 sequences, roughly 5.3% of which occur a single time. The top ten clones comprise approximately 4% of the sample. Overall study outcomes, separate from this receptor: In peripheral blood, the disease-linked clones were found at relatively low frequencies and had a CD8+ phenotype. Some of the motif variants had been reported before in the synovial fluid and blood of reactive arthritis patients, a finding that suggests common disease-initiation mechanisms. Blood from ankylosing spondylitis patients appeared to be characterized by a TCR beta motif composed of several highly homologous amino acid variants. Significant enrichment of the disease-linked clones was reported in matched synovial fluid samples from ankylosing spondylitis patients.

This clonotype occurred many times. Its antigen target is currently unknown. The sample holds no much larger clone one base away, and base qualities are not on file. Spanning cysteine to phenylalanine, the CDR3 consists of 11 amino acids. The read is trimmed to its CDR3 DNA, 33 bases read in frame from base 1. Compared with germline, V lacks 4 bases and J lacks 7 bases; bases without a gene match: 0. CDR1 ENHRY and CDR2 SYGVKD are derived from the germline V gene. Sequenced input: blood, either unsorted or a sorted T cell fraction (not recorded which). This TCR was recovered from a male donor with ankylosing spondylitis. The sequence is built from TRBV10-3 and TRBJ2-5; TRBD2 lines up with 7 middle nucleotides. The CDR3 is CAISGGGTQYF. The DNA sequence follows: TGTGCCATCAGTGGGGGGGGGACCCAGTACTTC.